This TCR beta chain was identified in a study of cytomegalovirus exposure and HLA in healthy donors. The PCR used 60 Vbeta and 13 Jbeta primers. Assay used: immunoSEQ multiplex PCR; TCRdb lists only in-frame clones, some missing. The sample carries over 100,000 clones, over 75% recorded once. Germline V gene sequence: CDR1 SGHNT, CDR2 YYREEE (reference sequence). V lost 4 bases to trimming and J lost 6 bases; unmatched junction nucleotides: 12. There are 17 residues in the CDR3. This TCR was sampled from a man aged 25-45 years in good health and CMV-seronegative. The sample was PBMCs. The gene calls are TRBV5-4 and TRBJ2-1, with TRBD2 matching 11 bases. The CDR3 sequence: CASSTRLAGLRGNEQFF. For the CDR3, the DNA is TGTGCCAGCAGCACTCGACTAGCGGGACTTCGAGGCAATGAGCAGTTCTTC.